This TCR beta chain is from a study of Tregs in tolerant kidney transplant recipients (dated by TCRdb to between 2019 and 2020). Looking at the study overall: The transplants used related donors along with nonmyeloablative bone marrow transplantation, and in the human trials mixed chimerism was transient. TCRbeta sequencing was used in the study to identify donor-specific regulatory T cells before combined kidney and bone marrow transplantation, and the identified cells were then tracked after transplant.

The sample's time point label is to be understood as: blood sample drawn before combined kidney and bone marrow transplant. Unstimulated Tregs (CD4+CD25+CD127-), CD4+ non-Tregs (CD4+CD25-), CD4 and CD8 cells were FACS-sorted from thawed PBMCs. The patients were a few recipients of combined kidney and bone marrow transplants from the ITN036ST trial, and samples were available only from these trial subjects. Healthy control blood was processed by Ficoll density gradient to PBMCs and cryopreserved; patient PBMCs were collected before and after transplant. On the study overall, not on this receptor specifically: Because the study included only a small number of patients, the results must be confirmed in larger populations and under other immunosuppression protocols. Biological reproducibility was not directly addressed, though technical replication error appeared minimal. In tolerant patients, the expansion of donor-specific Tregs was greater than global Treg expansion, suggesting that the expansion was antigen-driven rather than nonspecific. Expanding Tregs with activated donor B cells appeared to identify the most biologically relevant and donor-specific TCRbeta repertoire. For some patients the PCR primers changed over time, which made it impossible to compare the samples from those patients at the nucleotide level.

A note on this clone: The target of this receptor is not known. No base qualities exist here, and no much larger clone lies one base off it.

The CDR3 covers 14 residues, taking in both the cysteine and the phenylalanine. The kept DNA is CDR3 alone, 42 bases in frame from the first base. Trimming costs V 6 bases and J 4 bases, and their ends lie 15 bases apart. CDR1 SNHLY and CDR2 FYNNEI were looked up in the germline V gene. For TCRbeta CDR3 sequencing, genomic DNA from the sorted cells was extracted using the QIAGEN DNeasy Blood and Tissue Kit. High-throughput TCRbeta CDR3 sequencing, including PCR amplification with bias correction and internal controls, was performed commercially through immunoSEQ. For the original study's pipeline: Unique productive TCRbeta sequences were defined by CDR3 nucleotide sequence where primers matched, otherwise by CDR3 amino acid sequence with Vbeta and Jbeta genes. Sorting error was corrected by removing sequences shared between sorted populations at a frequency ratio of 2:1 or less, and the remaining shared sequences were assigned to the higher population. A sequence was defined as donor-reactive if the sequence was expanded at least 5-fold in CFSE-low cells compared with unstimulated cells and had a frequency of at least 0.01% in CFSE-low cells. Jensen-Shannon divergence, calculated on the top 100 TCRbeta sequences ranked by frequency, was used to quantify repertoire divergence. When a sample had multiple sequencing runs, each run was corrected for sorting error separately and the runs were then pooled. TCRdb mirrors the immuneACCESS table, restricted to in-frame sequences. Some clones are absent from its copies; in checked studies, under half trace to an unresolved V gene, and the reason for the others is unknown. That table gives V, J and clone size, and the DNA gave D and trimming. The sample yields some 66,000 clones; roughly 92% were counted once. Approximately 9.9% of the sample lies in the top ten.

The sample here was CD8+ T cells from blood, taken before the transplant. The chain is made from TRBV2 and TRBJ1-2, with TRBD1 tentatively as D gene (6 bases match). This receptor was identified in a human donor who received a combined kidney and bone marrow transplant. CDR3 loop: CASRTVQGPYGYTF. At the DNA level, the sequence is TGTGCCAGCAGGACTGTACAGGGCCCCTATGGCTACACCTTC.